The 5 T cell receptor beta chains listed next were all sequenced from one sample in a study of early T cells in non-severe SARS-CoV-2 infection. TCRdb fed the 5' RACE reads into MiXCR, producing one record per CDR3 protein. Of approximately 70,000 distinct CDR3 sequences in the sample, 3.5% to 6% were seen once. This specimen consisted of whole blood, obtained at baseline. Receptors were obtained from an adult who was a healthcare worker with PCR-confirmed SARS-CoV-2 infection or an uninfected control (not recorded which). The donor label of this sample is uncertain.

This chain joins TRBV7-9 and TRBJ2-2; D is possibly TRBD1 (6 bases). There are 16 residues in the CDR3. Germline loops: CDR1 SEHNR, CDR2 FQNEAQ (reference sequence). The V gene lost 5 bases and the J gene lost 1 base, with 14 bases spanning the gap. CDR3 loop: CASSPYQDRNTGELFF. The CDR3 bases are TGTGCCAGCAGCCCCTACCAGGACAGGAACACCGGGGAGCTGTTTTTT.

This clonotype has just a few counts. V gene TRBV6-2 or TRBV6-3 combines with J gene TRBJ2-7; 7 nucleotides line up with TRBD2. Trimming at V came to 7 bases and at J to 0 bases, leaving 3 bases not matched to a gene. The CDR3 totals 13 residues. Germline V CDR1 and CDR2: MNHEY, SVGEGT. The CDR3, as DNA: TGTGCCAGCACCATAGCGGGCTCCTACGAGCAGTACTTC. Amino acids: CASTIAGSYEQYF.

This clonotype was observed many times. The CDR3 DNA follows: TGTGCCAGCAGCGTAACCAGCGGTTCACCCCTCCACTTT. Protein product: CASSVTSGSPLHF. The chain couples TRBV7-8 to TRBJ1-6; D unclear. The germline V and J ends were trimmed by 5 bases and 9 bases, with 11 bases remaining between them. From germline, CDR1 is SGHVS and CDR2 FQNEAQ. This CDR3 has 13 amino acids.

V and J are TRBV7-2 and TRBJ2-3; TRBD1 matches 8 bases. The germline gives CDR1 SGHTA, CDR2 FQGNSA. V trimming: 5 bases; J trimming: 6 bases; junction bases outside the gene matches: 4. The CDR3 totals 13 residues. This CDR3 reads CASSPDRGDTQYF. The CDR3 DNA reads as TGTGCCAGCAGCCCCGACAGGGGCGATACGCAGTATTTT. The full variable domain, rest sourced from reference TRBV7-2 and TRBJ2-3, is GAGVSQSPSNKVTEKGKDVELRCDPISGHTALYWYRQSLGQGLEFLIYFQGNSAPDKSGLPSDRFSAERTGGSVSTLTIQRTQQEDSAVYLCASSPDRGDTQYFGPGTRLTVL.

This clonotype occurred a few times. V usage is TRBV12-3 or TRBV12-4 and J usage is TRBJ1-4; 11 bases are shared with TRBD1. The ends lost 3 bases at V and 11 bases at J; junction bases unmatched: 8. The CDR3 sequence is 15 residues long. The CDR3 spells CASSFFGQGASKLFF. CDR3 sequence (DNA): TGTGCCAGCAGTTTCTTCGGACAGGGGGCGAGTAAACTGTTTTTT.